These T cell receptor beta chains were read from a single sample in a study of T cells in Graves' hyperthyroidism and ophthalmopathy. TCRdb recomputed calls from the multiplex PCR reads with MiXCR, one row per CDR3 protein. The sample comprises 380,000 or so distinct CDR3 sequences, 15% to 20% of which are singletons, and about 4% rests with the top ten. The sequenced material came from blood. The receptors here all came from a young woman with Graves' hyperthyroidism. CDR3s include the opening cysteine and the closing phenylalanine or tryptophan. The D gene is left open where the match is weak. Only part of the rows carry a size: once, few, many, or a class if the clone is expanded.

DNA	CDR3	V	J	size	D
TGTGCCAGTAGTATTGGGCTACAGCCCCAGCATTTT	CASSIGLQPQHF	TRBV19	TRBJ1-5	many	-
TGTGCCAGCAGCCCTCTAACTGGGACACGGGGCTACACCTTC	CASSPLTGTRGYTF	TRBV11-2	TRBJ1-2	many	-
TGTGCCAGCAGCTCAAACCTCCCATTGGCGGATAACTATGGCTACACCTTC	CASSSNLPLADNYGYTF	TRBV11-1	TRBJ1-2	many	-
TGCGCCAGCAGCAACGGGGCAGGGGCCAACACTGAAGCTTTCTTT	CASSNGAGANTEAFF	TRBV5-1	TRBJ1-1	-	-
TGTGCCAGCAGTCTCTCATTTGGGGGCTACACCTTC	CASSLSFGGYTF	TRBV6-1	TRBJ1-2	many	-
TGTGCCAGCAGTCACCCCCGGACTGGGCCGGAGACCCAGTACTTC	CASSHPRTGPETQYF	TRBV6-5	TRBJ2-5	many	-
TGTGCCAGCAGTCTATTTAAGGATCCCTATGGCTACACCTTC	CASSLFKDPYGYTF	TRBV12-3/TRBV12-4	TRBJ1-2	many	-
TGTGCCATCAGCCCGACTAGCGGGGGAGGGACCGGGGAGCTGTTTTTT	CAISPTSGGGTGELFF	TRBV10-3	TRBJ2-2	many	TRBD2
TGCGCCAGCAGTGAGTGGAGACTACCCACCGGGGAGCTGTTTTTT	CASSEWRLPTGELFF	TRBV10-1	TRBJ2-2	many	-
TGTGCCAGCAGCTCATCCGGGACAGGAATAGGCTACACCTTC	CASSSSGTGIGYTF	TRBV7-6	TRBJ1-2	-	TRBD1
TGTGCCAGCAGCCGGACAGCCACCTATGGCTACACCTTC	CASSRTATYGYTF	TRBV12-3/TRBV12-4	TRBJ1-2	-	-
TGTGCCTGGAGTAATAAGCCCCCCGGGGAGCTGTTTTTT	CAWSNKPPGELFF	TRBV30	TRBJ2-2	-	-
TGTGCCAGCAGCCCTCACTGGACAGGGGGCGCAGAGACCCAGTACTTC	CASSPHWTGGAETQYF	TRBV7-9	TRBJ2-5	-	TRBD1
TGTGCCAGCAGCCACGAAGGGGGCCATTATTATGCCACTGAAGCTTTCTTT	CASSHEGGHYYATEAFF	TRBV11-1	TRBJ1-1	-	TRBD1
TGCGCCAGCAGCTTATCGGGAGGGGATGGCTACACCTTC	CASSLSGGDGYTF	TRBV5-1	TRBJ1-2	many	-
TGTGCCACGACAGGGGGCTATGGCTACACCTTC	CATTGGYGYTF	TRBV19	TRBJ1-2	-	TRBD1
TGTGCCAGCAGCCGGGGGGTATTGGACACTGAAGCTTTCTTT	CASSRGVLDTEAFF	TRBV6-5	TRBJ1-1	many	-
TGTGCCAGTAGTCTTAACAGGGAGCTGGGCACTGAAGCTTTCTTT	CASSLNRELGTEAFF	TRBV19	TRBJ1-1	many	-